This passage covers 24 T cell receptor beta chains from one sample sequenced in a study of response to subunit inactivated influenza vaccine. TCRdb independently ran MiXCR on the RT-PCR reads; one entry per CDR3 protein. The sample contains about 540,000 distinct CDR3 sequences, approximately 22% of which appear only once. These data also formed part of another study, on T cells expressing NK-cell markers. This second report adds: UMIs were included in TCR beta cDNA generated by 5'RACE template switching.

This specimen was CD4+ T cells sorted from PBMCs, taken 11 to 12 days after vaccination. The receptor set was obtained from a man in his forties or fifties who received an inactivated influenza vaccine.

This clonotype occurred many times. The gene calls are TRBV7-9 and TRBJ2-1; maybe TRBD1 (6 bases). This CDR3 has 13 amino acids. V lost 4 bases to trimming and J lost 4 bases, with 8 bases between them. Germline V gene sequence: CDR1 SEHNR, CDR2 FQNEAQ (reference sequence). CDR3 amino acids: CASSSGQYNEQFF. The CDR3 DNA follows: TGTGCCAGCAGCTCCGGACAGTACAATGAGCAGTTCTTC.

The CDR3 coding sequence is TGTGCCAGCAGCCCGGACGTGATAGGCCTCTACGAGCAGTACTTC. It codes for CASSPDVIGLYEQYF. The rearrangement links TRBV11-2 to TRBJ2-7; no clear D gene. The germline gives CDR1 SGHAT, CDR2 FQNNGV. The CDR3 consists of 15 residues. Between the trimmed V and J ends, which lost 5 bases and 3 bases, there was a span of 17 bases.

The J gene is TRBJ2-3, the V gene TRBV7-2, with 15 bases that match TRBD2. Unmatched junction bases numbered 2, after V lost 6 bases and J lost 4 bases. The CDR3 spans 15 residues. Germline V lookup: CDR1 SGHTA, CDR2 FQGNSA. CDR3 coding DNA: TGTGCCAGCAGTCGGACTAGCGGGGGGGCAGATACGCAGTATTTT. It specifies CASSRTSGGADTQYF. The whole variable domain, filled in from reference TRBV7-2 and TRBJ2-3, reads GAGVSQSPSNKVTEKGKDVELRCDPISGHTALYWYRQSLGQGLEFLIYFQGNSAPDKSGLPSDRFSAERTGGSVSTLTIQRTQQEDSAVYLCASSRTSGGADTQYFGPGTRLTVL.

V is TRBV27 and J is TRBJ2-1, with D possibly being TRBD2 (6 bases). Deletions cut 3 bases from V and 9 bases from J, with 21 bases between. CDR1 is MNHEY, CDR2 SMNVEV, per germline (reference sequence). The CDR3 is 16 amino acids. CDR3 sequence reads: CASSLVRGGIIFEQFF. DNA for the CDR3: TGTGCCAGCAGTTTGGTACGGGGCGGGATTATTTTTGAGCAGTTCTTC.

This clonotype has a handful of counts. This chain links TRBV5-5 with TRBJ1-1; the D is unclear. CDR1 is SGHKS and CDR2 is YYEKEE in the germline V gene (reference sequence). This CDR3 comprises 15 residues. Trimming took off 0 bases at V and 0 bases at J, with 9 bases between the two ends. The CDR3 region is CASSLVGVMNTEAFF. The CDR3 region has the DNA TGTGCCAGCAGCTTGGTTGGGGTAATGAACACTGAAGCTTTCTTT.

This chain uses TRBV4-3 with TRBJ2-5; D gene unclear. Germline CDR1 LGHNA, CDR2 YSLEER. The CDR3 consists of 14 residues. V was trimmed by 1 base and J by 4 bases, leaving 10 bases between them. The DNA of the CDR3 is TGCGCCAGCAGCCAAGGCACATACCGAGAGACCCAGTACTTC. It specifies CASSQGTYRETQYF.

This clonotype came up many times. V and J are TRBV7-2 and TRBJ2-1; 9 positions match TRBD2. The CDR3 contains 15 residues. Germline V gene sequence: CDR1 SGHTA, CDR2 FQGNSA. The trim removed 5 bases at V and 4 bases at J, leaving 6 bases unmatched. In DNA, the CDR3 is TGTGCCAGCAGCCCCCATAGCGGGAGTTACAATGAGCAGTTCTTC. It yields the protein CASSPHSGSYNEQFF.

The rearrangement links TRBV7-2 to TRBJ1-6; D might be TRBD1 (5 bases). Trimming left V 7 bases short and J 8 bases short, with 9 bases between. The CDR3 covers 12 residues. Germline V gene data show CDR1 as SGHTA and CDR2 as FQGNSA. The CDR3 DNA reads as TGTGCCAGCAAGGGAGGGGATTCACCCCTCCACTTT. Encoded protein: CASKGGDSPLHF.

This clonotype was found a few times. The chain couples TRBV6-5 to TRBJ2-5; D not resolved. This CDR3 contains 12 residues. Trimming removed 6 bases from V and 1 base from J, with 6 bases in between. Germline assignment: CDR1 MNHEY and CDR2 SVGAGI. CDR3 protein: CASSPFQETQYF. CDR3 sequence (DNA): TGTGCCAGCAGCCCGTTCCAAGAGACCCAGTACTTC.

V is TRBV7-9 and J is TRBJ2-2; tentative D call: TRBD2 (5 bases). The CDR3 extends over 16 amino acids. The germline gives CDR1 SEHNR, CDR2 FQNEAQ (reference sequence). Trimming left V 8 bases short and J 0 bases short, with 16 bases between. Here the CDR3 reads CASPGFAGANTGELFF. The CDR3 coding sequence is TGTGCCAGCCCGGGGTTTGCGGGCGCGAACACCGGGGAGCTGTTTTTT. Full variable domain (remainder filled in from reference TRBV7-9 and TRBJ2-2): DTGVSQNPRHKITKRGQNVTFRCDPISEHNRLYWYRQTLGQGPEFLTYFQNEAQLEKSRLLSDRFSAERPKGSFSTLEIQRTEQGDSAMYLCASPGFAGANTGELFFGEGSRLTVL.

This rearrangement joins TRBV3-1 to TRBJ2-1, with TRBD2 matching over 9 bases. CDR1 and CDR2 (germline): LGHDT, YNNKEL (reference sequence). V gave up 4 bases and J gave up 7 bases; unmatched junction bases: 8. The CDR3 has 15 amino acids. The CDR3 loop reads CASSRVAGVRNEQFF. The CDR3 DNA follows: TGTGCCAGCAGCCGAGTAGCGGGAGTAAGGAATGAGCAGTTCTTC.

The V gene is TRBV4-2, the J gene TRBJ2-6; D ambiguous. The length of the CDR3 is 12 residues. CDR1 is LGHNA, CDR2 YNFKEQ, per germline. Trimming cost V 7 bases and J 3 bases, with 4 bases left between them. CDR3 residues: CASKGGANVLTF. DNA of the CDR3: TGTGCCAGCAAAGGTGGGGCCAACGTCCTGACTTTC.

In this sample, this clonotype turned up a few times. The V and J genes are TRBV28 and TRBJ2-1, with a tentative D call TRBD2 (6 bases). The CDR3 sequence is 14 residues long. Trimming took off 7 bases at V and 0 bases at J, with 10 bases between the two ends. Germline-derived CDR1 and CDR2 are MDHEN and SYDVKM. CDR3 in DNA: TGTGCCAGCATCGACGGGAGCTCCTACAATGAGCAGTTCTTC. Amino acids: CASIDGSSYNEQFF. Using reference TRBV28 and TRBJ2-1 for the parts outside the CDR3, the full variable domain is DVKVTQSSRYLVKRTGEKVFLECVQDMDHENMFWYRQDPGLGLRLIYFSYDVKMKEKGDIPEGYSVSREKKERFSLILESASTNQTSMYLCASIDGSSYNEQFFGPGTRLTVL.

A few counts support this clonotype. J is TRBJ2-7 and V is TRBV20-1; 9 bases are shared with TRBD1. V lost 3 bases, J lost 7 bases, and 7 bases stayed unmatched. CDR3 length: 13 amino acids. CDR1 is DFQATT, CDR2 SNEGSKA, per germline (reference sequence). The CDR3, as DNA: TGCAGTGCTAGGACGACAGGGGGGTGGGAGCAGTACTTC. Translation: CSARTTGGWEQYF.

This clonotype was seen a handful of times. The J gene is TRBJ2-7, the V gene TRBV5-4, with 11 bases lining up with TRBD1. Germline V gives CDR1 SGHNT, CDR2 YYREEE (reference sequence). With 2 bases clipped from V and 7 bases from J, the junction kept 5 bases outside the gene matches. This CDR3 has 14 residues. The CDR3 region is CASSFGQGAREQYF. The CDR3 region has the DNA TGTGCCAGCAGCTTTGGACAGGGGGCGCGAGAGCAGTACTTC.

This clonotype appeared a few times. This sequence joins TRBV6-5 and TRBJ2-1; TRBD1 is a possible D gene (5 bases). V shed 0 bases and J shed 9 bases, with 15 bases lying between them. Germline V lookup: CDR1 MNHEY, CDR2 SVGAGI. The CDR3 loop spans 15 amino acids. This CDR3 is CASSYSGALGSEQFF. CDR3 DNA: TGTGCCAGCAGTTACTCTGGGGCATTAGGAAGTGAGCAGTTCTTC.

This clonotype occurred a few times. The rearrangement uses TRBV10-3 and TRBJ1-1; a weak D match, TRBD1 (6 bases). This CDR3 has 14 residues. CDR1 and CDR2 from the germline V gene are ENHRY and SYGVKD. V was clipped by 6 bases and J by 1 base, with 12 bases between them. The CDR3 DNA reads as TGTGCCATCAGGGAACAGGGAAAGAACACTGAAGCTTTCTTT. Translation gives CAIREQGKNTEAFF.

A few counts support this clonotype. The chain couples TRBV6-5 to TRBJ2-1; TRBD2 agrees at 8 bases. Looked up from germline, CDR1 is MNHEY and CDR2 is SVGAGI. The V and J ends lost 5 bases and 0 bases, in that order; junction bases with no gene match: 3. This CDR3 is 15 amino acids long. CDR3 sequence: CASSVLAASYNEQFF. The CDR3 DNA sequence: TGTGCCAGCAGTGTACTAGCGGCCTCCTACAATGAGCAGTTCTTC.

This clonotype occurred a few times. The rearrangement uses TRBV29-1 and TRBJ2-4; D is undetermined. The germline CDR1 and CDR2 sequences are SQVTM and ANQGSEA. Trimming took 3 bases from V and 4 from J, leaving 13 bases between them. There are 14 residues in the CDR3. The CDR3 region has the DNA TGCAGCGTTGATCTCCTGGGATCGAAAAACATTCAGTACTTC. As protein: CSVDLLGSKNIQYF.

The chain uses TRBV7-2 and TRBJ2-3, with D perhaps TRBD2 (5 bases). The CDR3 has 16 amino acids. CDR1 and CDR2 from the germline V gene are SGHTA and FQGNSA. The germline V and J ends were trimmed by 4 bases and 3 bases, with 17 bases remaining between them. CDR3 coding DNA: TGTGCCAGCAGCTCCTTAGGGAGAGTTGCGACAGATACGCAGTATTTT. It codes for CASSSLGRVATDTQYF.

V is TRBV14 and J is TRBJ1-4, with TRBD1 as a possible D gene (5 bases). CDR1 and CDR2 from the germline V gene are SGHDN and FVKESK. Deletions cut 2 bases from V and 0 bases from J, with 10 bases between. CDR3 size: 16 residues. This chain's CDR3 is CASSQTGGATNEKLFF. CDR3 nucleotide sequence: TGTGCCAGCAGCCAAACCGGAGGGGCAACTAATGAAAAACTGTTTTTT.

This clonotype was seen more than once but under ten times. This chain connects TRBV4-1 to TRBJ2-3; tentatively, D is TRBD2 (5 bases). Germline V CDR1 and CDR2: MGHRA, YSYEKL. The CDR3 sequence is 15 residues long. V gave up 3 bases and J gave up 1 base, with 11 bases separating them. CDR3 nucleotides: TGCGCCAGCAGCCACGCGGGTTACGGCACAGATACGCAGTATTTT. It is translated as CASSHAGYGTDTQYF.

The chain employs TRBV3-1 and TRBJ2-7; TRBD2 matches 11 bases. There are 15 residues in the CDR3. The V segment lost 1 base and the J segment 3 bases; nucleotides outside the gene matches: 2. The germline V gene encodes CDR1 LGHDT and CDR2 YNNKEL (reference sequence). The CDR3 is CASSQASGGNYEQYF. DNA of the CDR3: TGTGCCAGCAGCCAAGCTAGCGGGGGGAACTACGAGCAGTACTTC.

In its sample, this clonotype was seen a few times. J is TRBJ1-6 and V is TRBV15; D is uncertain. The CDR3 covers 15 residues. V lost 0 bases, J lost 4 bases, and 7 bases lay in between. Germline CDR1 and CDR2: LNHNV and YYDKDF (reference sequence). The CDR3 loop reads CATSREAFYNSPLHF. In DNA, the CDR3 is TGTGCCACCAGCAGAGAGGCATTTTATAATTCACCCCTCCACTTT.